The present entry profiles one TCR beta chain with its context. Across 18 months, stable Graves' hyperthyroidism was marked by no progression to ophthalmopathy. Every diagnosis used clinical symptoms, serum thyroxine and TRAb, thyroid ultrasound and orbital computed tomography. This sample stems from a study of T cells in Graves' hyperthyroidism and ophthalmopathy. The V segment lost 4 bases and the J segment 2 bases; nucleotides outside the gene matches: 15. Germline lookup yields CDR1 LNHDA and CDR2 SQIVND (reference sequence). The CDR3 covers 18 residues. TCR beta CDR3 regions were amplified from RNA transcripts. First-round RT-PCR with HTBI primers amplified the TCR CDR3 region. One entry per CDR3 protein, called by TCRdb with MiXCR from the multiplex PCR reads. The repertoire holds some 690,000 distinct CDR3 sequences, 15% to 20% seen once, with about a sixth in the top ten.

The source material was blood. The sequence came from a man aged 50-60 years with Graves' hyperthyroidism. The chain recombines TRBV19 with TRBJ2-7; 9 nucleotides align to TRBD1. CDR3 sequence: CASSTPSDGTGKAYEQYF. CDR3 nucleotide sequence: TGTGCCAGTAGTACCCCATCGGACGGGACAGGGAAGGCCTACGAGCAGTACTTC.